The clone carrying this T cell receptor beta chain was recorded at least ten times. Antigen unknown. Per germline, CDR1 SGHTA and CDR2 FQGNSA. This CDR3 has 13 residues. Trimming removed 3 bases at V and 3 bases at J, with 8 bases between. These data belong to a study of Graves' ophthalmopathy and Graves' hyperthyroidism. Study outcomes and limitations: At about 70% sensitivity and approximately 72% specificity, the model predicted progression of the ophthalmopathy. Clonotypes were expanded in thyroid at above 0.001 frequency, and most also appeared in blood.

Moderate-to-severe activity, CAS ≥3, NOSPECS ≥4 and a duration under 3 months were seen in donors with ophthalmopathy. Isolation of PBMCs was performed using roughly 10 ml of fresh peripheral blood. The study amplified TCR beta CDR3 regions using RNA transcripts. The authors performed first-round RT-PCR with HTBI primers and then a second-round multiplex PCR. One entry per CDR3 protein results from TCRdb running MiXCR on the multiplex PCR reads. This table has about 200,000 distinct CDR3 sequences, 25% to 30% appearing once. The sequence was collected from a man aged 45-60 years with Graves' ophthalmopathy. Sequenced input: peripheral blood. The rearrangement links TRBV7-2 to TRBJ2-5; tentatively, D is TRBD1 (5 bases). In DNA, the CDR3 is TGTGCCAGCAGCTTCGGCAGGGAAGAGACCCAGTACTTC. Its protein product is CASSFGREETQYF.